The clone carrying this T cell receptor (beta chain) showed up just a few times. Library preparation (for TCRbeta) was performed with unique molecular identifiers. Using its own MiXCR run on the PCR reads, TCRdb lists one record per CDR3 protein. This sample has about 100,000 distinct CDR3 sequences, with about 6% found just once. These data come from a study of T-cell reconstitution after alpha-beta-depleted transplantation in children. V was clipped by 1 base and J by 3 bases, with 13 bases between them. Germline CDR1 SGHRS, CDR2 YFSETQ. The length of the CDR3 is 15 residues. The material was PBMCs, mostly from graft donor cells, obtained 60 days after TCRalphabeta/CD19-depleted stem cell transplant. The TCR was taken from a female patient between 2 and 15 years old who had a stem cell transplant for Fanconi anemia, so the T cells may come from the graft donor. This rearrangement joins TRBV5-1 to TRBJ2-5; D remains unclear. Written as DNA, the CDR3 is TGCGCCAGCAGCTTGCCGGTCCCTGGGAAAGAGACCCAGTACTTC. Amino acid sequence: CASSLPVPGKETQYF.